This is a list of T cell receptor beta chains from one sample in a study of PD-1 blockade in classical Hodgkin lymphoma. The repertoire was sequenced with immunoSEQ multiplex PCR; TCRdb's copy has only in-frame clones and lacks some. The sample includes approximately 80,000 clones, 75% to 90% of them seen just once. The sample consisted of peripheral blood mononuclear cells (PBMCs), taken at baseline. The receptor source for this set is a human donor with classical Hodgkin lymphoma. The CDR3 runs from the conserved cysteine through the conserved F or W. The D gene is left open where the match is weak. For some rows the clone size is stated as once, few or many, or as a class when expanded; others skip it.

cdr3_length j_call v_call d_call clone_size cdr3_aa cdr3_nt
14 TRBJ2-7 TRBV4-3 . . CASSQSSASDEQYF TGCGCCAGCAGCCAATCCTCCGCTTCAGACGAGCAGTACTTC
17 TRBJ2-5 TRBV11-2 . . CASSPGGGNRGVETQYF TGTGCCAGCAGCCCTGGGGGGGGAAACAGGGGAGTAGAGACCCAGTACTTC
13 TRBJ1-1 TRBV29-1 . . CSVRTPRNTEAFF TGCAGCGTTAGGACACCTAGGAACACTGAAGCTTTCTTT
18 TRBJ1-3 TRBV4-1 . . CASSQSADSSFSGNTIYF TGCGCCAGCAGCCAATCGGCGGACTCTTCGTTCTCTGGAAACACCATATATTTT
14 TRBJ1-5 TRBV10-3 . . CATRQGMGNQPQHF TGTGCCACTCGGCAGGGGATGGGAAATCAGCCCCAGCATTTT
17 TRBJ2-3 TRBV28 . . CASRLLVKGIITDTQYF TGTGCCAGCAGGCTTTTGGTGAAGGGGATTATTACAGATACGCAGTATTTT
12 TRBJ1-2 TRBV6-5 TRBD1 . CASSRQGTGYTF TGTGCCAGCAGCCGACAGGGAACTGGCTACACCTTC
13 TRBJ2-3 TRBV5-1 TRBD1 . CASTQTGGGTQYF TGCGCCAGCACCCAGACAGGGGGGGGTACGCAGTATTTT
13 TRBJ1-1 TRBV18 . . CASSRSKNTEAFF TGTGCCAGCTCACGGTCGAAGAACACTGAAGCTTTCTTT
15 TRBJ1-4 TRBV7-9 . . CASSRGLATNEKLFF TGTGCCAGCAGCCGCGGTTTAGCAACTAATGAAAAACTGTTTTTT
13 TRBJ1-5 TRBV4-3 . . CASSQERAGPQHF TGCGCCAGCAGCCAAGAGAGGGCGGGGCCCCAGCATTTT
15 TRBJ2-3 TRBV4-2 TRBD2 . CASSQGLAGADTQYF TGTGCCAGCAGCCAAGGACTAGCGGGAGCAGATACGCAGTATTTT
16 TRBJ2-6 TRBV5-6 . once CASSVPWNSGANVLTF TGTGCCAGCAGCGTCCCCTGGAACTCTGGGGCCAACGTCCTGACTTTC
15 TRBJ2-3 TRBV18 TRBD1 . CASSPGQGTTDTQYF TGTGCCAGCTCACCCGGACAGGGAACCACAGATACGCAGTATTTT
16 TRBJ2-3 TRBV25-1 TRBD2 . CASFHSGSGSTDTQYF TGTGCCAGCTTCCACTCGGGTAGCGGGAGCACAGATACGCAGTATTTT
16 TRBJ1-1 TRBV5-5 . . CASSLMKGEGNTEAFF TGTGCCAGCAGCTTGATGAAGGGAGAGGGGAACACTGAAGCTTTCTTT
14 TRBJ1-2 TRBV4-1 . . CASSQVDQYYGYTF TGCGCCAGCAGCCAAGTAGACCAGTACTATGGCTACACCTTC
15 TRBJ2-7 TRBV6-4 TRBD1 . CASTSGTGCFYEQYF TGTGCCAGCACCTCAGGGACAGGGTGTTTTTACGAGCAGTACTTC
13 TRBJ2-3 TRBV19 . . CATRHGYTDTQYF TGTGCCACTCGACACGGATACACAGATACGCAGTATTTT
14 TRBJ2-7 TRBV27 TRBD2 . CASRLAGALMEQYF TGTGCCAGCAGGCTAGCGGGAGCCTTAATGGAGCAGTACTTC
14 TRBJ2-3 TRBV5-1 . . CASSLGMSTDTQYF TGCGCCAGCAGCTTGGGCATGAGCACAGATACGCAGTATTTT
15 TRBJ2-1 TRBV5-8 TRBD2 . CASSLLAGIYNEQFF TGTGCCAGCAGCTTACTAGCGGGAATCTACAATGAGCAGTTCTTC
14 TRBJ2-7 TRBV7-9 . . CASSPEIGPHEQYF TGTGCCAGCAGCCCAGAGATAGGCCCCCACGAGCAGTACTTC
13 TRBJ1-1 TRBV19 . . CASSEGPQTEAFF TGTGCCAGTAGTGAGGGCCCCCAGACTGAAGCTTTCTTT
16 TRBJ2-1 TRBV7-9 . . CASSFTSTGRTNEQFF TGTGCCAGCAGCTTCACTAGCACAGGGAGGACGAATGAGCAGTTCTTC
14 TRBJ1-4 TRBV6-5 TRBD1 . CASSRTGSDEKLFF TGTGCCAGCAGCCGGACAGGTTCTGACGAAAAACTGTTTTTT
15 TRBJ1-2 TRBV5-1 TRBD1 once CASSSRTGRGNGYTF TGCGCCAGCAGTTCAAGGACAGGGCGTGGAAATGGCTACACCTTC
15 TRBJ1-4 TRBV5-4 . . CASSWDRGTNEKLFF TGTGCCAGCAGCTGGGACCGGGGGACTAATGAAAAACTGTTTTTT
15 TRBJ2-1 TRBV5-1 . . CASSLRSGVINEQFF TGCGCCAGCAGCTTGCGGTCAGGGGTTATAAATGAGCAGTTCTTC
15 TRBJ2-1 TRBV10-3 . . CAISGGDLARNEQFF TGTGCCATCAGTGGGGGGGACCTCGCGAGGAATGAGCAGTTCTTC
14 TRBJ1-1 TRBV5-6 . . CASSLGDGISEAFF TGTGCCAGCAGCTTGGGGGACGGAATTTCTGAAGCTTTCTTT
14 TRBJ1-1 TRBV5-1 TRBD1 . CASSRNRDRGQNFF TGCGCCAGCAGCCGCAACCGGGACAGGGGGCAGAACTTCTTT
15 TRBJ1-5 TRBV7-9 . . CASSLGQSGNQPQHF TGTGCCAGCAGCTTAGGGCAGAGTGGCAATCAGCCCCAGCATTTT
17 TRBJ1-2 TRBV11-2 TRBD1 . CASSTGTGGLINYGYTF TGTGCCAGCAGCACCGGGACAGGGGGACTCATTAACTATGGCTACACCTTC
15 TRBJ1-1 TRBV5-4 . . CASSQPPPLGAEAFF TGTGCCAGCAGCCAGCCTCCACCACTTGGGGCTGAAGCTTTCTTT
14 TRBJ1-5 TRBV15 . . CATSIGREYQPQHF TGTGCCACCAGTATAGGAAGGGAATATCAGCCCCAGCATTTT
13 TRBJ2-1 TRBV18 . . CASSPDSYNEQFF TGTGCCAGCTCACCAGACAGCTACAATGAGCAGTTCTTC
13 TRBJ1-1 TRBV29-1 . . CSVASSLNTEAFF TGCAGCGTGGCAAGTTCCCTGAACACTGAAGCTTTCTTT
13 TRBJ2-7 TRBV27 . . CASSFEGWGEQYF TGTGCCAGCAGTTTCGAGGGTTGGGGCGAGCAGTACTTC
15 TRBJ1-5 TRBV28 TRBD1 . CASSLRGQGNQPQHF TGTGCCAGCAGTTTAAGGGGGCAAGGCAATCAGCCCCAGCATTTT
12 TRBJ2-5 TRBV6-5 . . CASSYSGQTQYF TGTGCCAGCAGTTACTCGGGTCAGACCCAGTACTTC
16 TRBJ2-5 TRBV7-2 TRBD1 . CASSTGTGAITETQYF TGTGCCAGCAGCACCGGGACAGGGGCGATAACAGAGACCCAGTACTTC